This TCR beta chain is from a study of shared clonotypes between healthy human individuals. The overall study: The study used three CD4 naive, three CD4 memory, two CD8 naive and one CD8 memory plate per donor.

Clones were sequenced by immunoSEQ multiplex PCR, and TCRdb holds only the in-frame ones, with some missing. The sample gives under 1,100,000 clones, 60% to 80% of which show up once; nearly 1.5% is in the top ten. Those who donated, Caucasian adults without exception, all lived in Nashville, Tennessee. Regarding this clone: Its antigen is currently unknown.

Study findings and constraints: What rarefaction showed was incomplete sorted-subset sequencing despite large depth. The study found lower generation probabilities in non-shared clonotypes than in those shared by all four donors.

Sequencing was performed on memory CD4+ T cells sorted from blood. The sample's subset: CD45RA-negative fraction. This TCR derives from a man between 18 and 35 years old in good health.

The CDR3 sequence: CASSLQGQAELAQYF. The DNA of the CDR3 is TGTGCCAGCAGCCTCCAAGGACAGGCCGAATTGGCCCAGTACTTC. V gene TRBV7-2 combines with J gene TRBJ2-5, with 7 nucleotides matching TRBD1. J was trimmed by 9 bases and V by 5 bases; bases with no gene match: 15. The CDR3 has 15 amino acids. CDR1 is SGHTA and CDR2 is FQGNSA in the germline V gene.